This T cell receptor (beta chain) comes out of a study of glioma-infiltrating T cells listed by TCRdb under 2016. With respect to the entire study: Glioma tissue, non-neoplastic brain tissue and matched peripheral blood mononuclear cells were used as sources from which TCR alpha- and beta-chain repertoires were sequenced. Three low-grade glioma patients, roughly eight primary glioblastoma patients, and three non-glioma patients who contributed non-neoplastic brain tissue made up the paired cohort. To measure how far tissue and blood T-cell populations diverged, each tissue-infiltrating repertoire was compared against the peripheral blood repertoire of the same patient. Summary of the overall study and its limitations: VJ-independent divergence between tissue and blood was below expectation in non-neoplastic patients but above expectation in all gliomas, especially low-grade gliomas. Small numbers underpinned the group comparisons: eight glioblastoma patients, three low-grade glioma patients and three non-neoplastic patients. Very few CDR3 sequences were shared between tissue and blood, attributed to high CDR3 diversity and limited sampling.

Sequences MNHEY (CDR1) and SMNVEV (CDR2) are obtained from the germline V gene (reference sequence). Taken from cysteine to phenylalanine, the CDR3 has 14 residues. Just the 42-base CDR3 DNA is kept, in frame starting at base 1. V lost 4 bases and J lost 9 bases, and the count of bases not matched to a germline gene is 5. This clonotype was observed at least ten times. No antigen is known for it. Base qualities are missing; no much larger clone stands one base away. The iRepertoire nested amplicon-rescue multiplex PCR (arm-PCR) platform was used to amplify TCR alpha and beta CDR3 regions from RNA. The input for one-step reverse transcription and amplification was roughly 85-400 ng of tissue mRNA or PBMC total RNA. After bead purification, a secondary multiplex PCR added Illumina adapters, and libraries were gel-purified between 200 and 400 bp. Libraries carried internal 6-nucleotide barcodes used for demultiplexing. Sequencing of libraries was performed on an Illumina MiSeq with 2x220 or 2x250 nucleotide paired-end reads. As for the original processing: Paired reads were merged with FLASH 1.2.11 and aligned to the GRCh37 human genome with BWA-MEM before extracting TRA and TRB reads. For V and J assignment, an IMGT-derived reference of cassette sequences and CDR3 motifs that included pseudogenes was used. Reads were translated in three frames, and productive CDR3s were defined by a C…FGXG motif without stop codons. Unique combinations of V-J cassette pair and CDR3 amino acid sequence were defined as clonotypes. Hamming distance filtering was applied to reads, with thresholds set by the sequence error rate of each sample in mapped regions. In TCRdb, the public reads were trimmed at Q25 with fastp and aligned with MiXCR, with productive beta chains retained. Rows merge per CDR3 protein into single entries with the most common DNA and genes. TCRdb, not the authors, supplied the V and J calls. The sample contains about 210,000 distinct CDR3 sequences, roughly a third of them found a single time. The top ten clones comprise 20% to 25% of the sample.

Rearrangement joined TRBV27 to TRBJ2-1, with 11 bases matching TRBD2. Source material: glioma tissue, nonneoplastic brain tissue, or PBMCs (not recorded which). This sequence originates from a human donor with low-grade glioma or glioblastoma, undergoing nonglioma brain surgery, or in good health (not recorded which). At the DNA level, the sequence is TGTGCCAGCAGTTCCTCCGGGACTAGCGGTGAGCAGTTCTTC. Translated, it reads CASSSSGTSGEQFF.